Shown below are 21 T cell receptor beta chains from a single sample sequenced in a study of T-cell memory formation after mild COVID-19. TCRdb passed the 5' RACE reads through MiXCR, listing each CDR3 protein once. Seen here are approximately 340,000 distinct CDR3 sequences, over 10% observed once, and the top ten hold about a fifth. The sample taken for sequencing was PBMCs or a T cell subset sorted from them (not recorded which). Receptor source: a man between 18 and 29 years old who had mild COVID-19 (a few samples of this study predate the infection). Cell type and time point are not known.

This clonotype was picked up a small number of times. This sequence joins TRBV20-1 and TRBJ2-5; D is ambiguous. The CDR3 totals 13 residues. The V end lost 5 bases, the J end lost 4 bases, and 14 bases lay between the germline ends. Germline V gene lookup returns CDR1 DFQATT and CDR2 SNEGSKA (reference sequence). The CDR3 nucleotides are TGCAGTGCTTGGAGTGGGCTGGGAGAGACCCAGTACTTC. Translating gives CSAWSGLGETQYF.

At least ten counts were recorded for this clonotype. The chain links TRBV5-1 to TRBJ2-1, with 8 bases fitting TRBD2. Germline V gene sequence: CDR1 SGHRS, CDR2 YFSETQ. The CDR3 loop spans 16 amino acids. V was pared by 4 bases and J by 0 bases, with 6 bases of the junction left unmatched. The CDR3 nucleotides read TGCGCCAGCAGCAGTCGGGGGGGAAGCTCCTACAATGAGCAGTTCTTC. This sequence encodes CASSSRGGSSYNEQFF.

The chain couples TRBV6-1 to TRBJ1-5; D uncertain. This CDR3 comprises 13 residues. Germline CDR1 MNHNS, CDR2 SASEGT. V lost 3 bases to trimming and J lost 8 bases, with 11 bases between them. CDR3 protein: CASSEIPFEPQHF. Written as DNA, the CDR3 is TGTGCCAGCAGTGAGATCCCGTTCGAGCCCCAGCATTTT.

A single count supports this clonotype. The chain employs TRBV20-1 and TRBJ2-2, with D possibly being TRBD1 (6 bases). V dropped 5 bases and J dropped 4 bases, with 14 bases sitting between them. Germline lookup yields CDR1 DFQATT and CDR2 SNEGSKA (reference sequence). The CDR3 totals 14 residues. The DNA of the CDR3 is TGCAGTGCTCCAAGAGGGGGTCGCACCGGGGAGCTGTTTTTT. Translation gives CSAPRGGRTGELFF.

This clonotype was recorded many times. The genes are TRBV12-3 or TRBV12-4 and TRBJ2-7, with a possible D match to TRBD1 (6 bases). This CDR3 contains 13 residues. The V end was cut by 3 bases, the J end by 6 bases, with 12 bases between. CDR3 DNA sequence: TGTGCCAGCAGTTTGAGACAGGCCGGCGAGCAGTACTTC. Translating gives CASSLRQAGEQYF.

The J gene is TRBJ2-1, the V gene TRBV27, with TRBD2 as a possible D gene (7 bases). Between the trimmed V and J ends, which lost 2 bases and 5 bases, there was a span of 13 bases. This CDR3 contains 15 residues. Germline assignment: CDR1 MNHEY and CDR2 SMNVEV (reference sequence). CDR3 amino acids: CASSLSGGAHNEQFF. The CDR3 bases are TGTGCCAGCAGTTTAAGTGGGGGGGCCCACAATGAGCAGTTCTTC.

The rearrangement uses TRBV9 and TRBJ2-3; 8 nucleotides agree with TRBD1. Trimming removed 4 bases from V and 3 bases from J; junction bases left unmatched: 4. Germline lookup yields CDR1 SGDLS and CDR2 YYNGEE. The CDR3 is 14 amino acids. The CDR3 sequence: CASSMDRVTDTQYF. The CDR3 coding sequence is TGTGCCAGCAGCATGGACAGGGTGACAGATACGCAGTATTTT.

The V call is TRBV6-5, the J call TRBJ2-7; 8 positions match TRBD2. V shed 6 bases, J shed 2 bases, and the junction held 15 bases outside the gene matches. The germline gives CDR1 MNHEY, CDR2 SVGAGI. CDR3 length equals 17 residues. Here the CDR3 reads CASSLRGVAGVTYEQYF. Written as DNA, the CDR3 is TGTGCCAGCAGCCTGCGGGGGGTGGCGGGTGTTACCTACGAGCAGTACTTC.

The chain is built from TRBV6-2 or TRBV6-3 and TRBJ2-7; D may be TRBD2 (5 bases). Germline CDR1 reads MNHEY; CDR2 reads SVGEGT. The CDR3 spans 14 residues. The germline V and J ends were trimmed by 4 bases and 3 bases, with 13 bases remaining between them. In DNA, the CDR3 is TGTGCCAGCAGTTCGGTAGCGCCCTTCTACGAGCAGTACGTC. Residues: CASSSVAPFYEQYV.

This clonotype was seen a handful of times. The chain carries TRBV7-9 and TRBJ1-1; 9 nucleotides match TRBD1. The CDR3 consists of 14 residues. Germline V lookup: CDR1 SEHNR, CDR2 FQNEAQ (reference sequence). V was clipped by 3 bases and J by 3 bases; unmatched bases: 2. CDR3 coding DNA: TGTGCCAGCAGCTTGGACAGGGGCTACACTGAAGCTTTCTTT. Translated, it gives CASSLDRGYTEAFF.

This CDR3 reads CASSLGLAGGSQETQYF. The CDR3 DNA sequence: TGTGCCAGCAGCTTGGGACTAGCGGGGGGTTCCCAAGAGACCCAGTACTTC. The rearrangement links TRBV5-6 to TRBJ2-5; 13 nucleotides align to TRBD2. From germline, CDR1 is SGHDT and CDR2 YYEEEE. With 0 bases clipped from V and 1 base from J, the junction kept 3 bases outside the gene matches. This CDR3 spans 17 amino acids.

V is TRBV5-1 and J is TRBJ2-1, with TRBD1 matching over 8 bases. Per the germline V gene, CDR1 is SGHRS and CDR2 is YFSETQ. The CDR3 totals 15 residues. Trimming removed 9 bases from V and 9 bases from J; junction bases left unmatched: 17. The CDR3 nucleotides read TGCGCCACCCGGACCTCGCCGGACAGGGCCGGTGAGCAGTTCTTC. Translating gives CATRTSPDRAGEQFF. The variable domain in full, with the rest retrieved from reference TRBV5-1 and TRBJ2-1, is KAGVTQTPRYLIKTRGQQVTLSCSPISGHRSVSWYQQTPGQGLQFLFEYFSETQRNKGNFPGRFSGRQFSNSRSEMNVSTLELGDSALYLCATRTSPDRAGEQFFGPGTRLTVL.

This clonotype showed up just a few times. The rearrangement links TRBV7-2 to TRBJ2-5; TRBD2 agrees at 13 bases. In germline, CDR1 is SGHTA, CDR2 FQGNSA. The CDR3 spans 16 residues. Trimming removed 7 bases from V and 5 bases from J; junction bases left unmatched: 10. The CDR3 DNA reads TGTGCCAGCATAACTAGCGGGGGGGCCTTCGGGGAGACCCAGTACTTC. This sequence encodes CASITSGGAFGETQYF.

The chain joins TRBV20-1 to TRBJ2-3; TRBD2 might be the D (7 bases). Deletions cut 5 bases from V and 1 base from J, with 13 bases between. The CDR3 length is 14 residues. Germline-derived CDR1 and CDR2 are DFQATT and SNEGSKA (reference sequence). CDR3 nucleotides: TGCAGTGCTCAAAGAGGGGGGGGCACAGATACGCAGTATTTT. Translating gives CSAQRGGGTDTQYF.

A word on this clonotype: At one of its ends the junction is not consistent with the germline gene, which may arise from a read error. The chain is built from TRBV7-7 and TRBJ2-5; possibly TRBD2 for D (5 bases). The CDR3 totals 16 residues. The V gene's germline CDR1 is SSHAT and CDR2 FNYEAQ (reference sequence). CDR3 sequence: CASSLVLKRYQETQYF. For the CDR3, the DNA is TGTGCTAGCAGCTTAGTCTTGAAGCGGTACCAAGAGACCCAGTACTTC.

This sequence joins TRBV21-1 and TRBJ1-2; TRBD1, the D gene given by the table, was not confirmed from the DNA. TRBV21-1 is a known pseudogene. The CDR3 runs 13 residues. The CDR3 region is CASPQGGNYGYTF. The CDR3, as DNA: TGTGCCAGCCCGCAGGGAGGTAACTATGGCTACACCTTC.

J is TRBJ1-1 and V is TRBV20-1; D gene ambiguous. The CDR3 sequence is 13 residues long. The germline V gene encodes CDR1 DFQATT and CDR2 SNEGSKA (reference sequence). Trimming shortened V by 2 bases and J by 2 bases, and 9 bases separated the two germline ends. The DNA of the CDR3 is TGCAGTGCTAGAAGGCAGCTTAACACTGAAGCTTTCTTT. Translating gives CSARRQLNTEAFF.

The chain uses TRBV7-9 and TRBJ2-5; D is unclear. Between the trimmed V and J ends, which lost 0 bases and 1 base, there was a span of 3 bases. CDR3 length equals 13 residues. CDR1 and CDR2 from the germline V gene are SEHNR and FQNEAQ (reference sequence). The CDR3 nucleotides are TGTGCCAGCAGCTTAGCAGTCCAAGAGACCCAGTACTTC. This encodes CASSLAVQETQYF.

V usage is TRBV3-1 and J usage is TRBJ2-2; D is possibly TRBD1 (5 bases). This CDR3 has 15 residues. The V end was cut by 4 bases, the J end by 6 bases, with 15 bases between. Germline CDR1 is LGHDT and CDR2 is YNNKEL (reference sequence). CDR3 sequence: CASSLSRVKAGELFF. As DNA, the CDR3 is TGTGCCAGCAGCCTTAGCAGGGTTAAGGCCGGGGAGCTGTTTTTT.

In DNA, the CDR3 is TGTGCCAGCAACCGTAGGAATAATGAGCAGTTCTTC. It is translated as CASNRRNNEQFF. The rearrangement links TRBV12-3 or TRBV12-4 to TRBJ2-1, with D hard to call. Trimming stripped 7 bases from V and 7 bases from J, with 11 bases between. There are 12 residues in the CDR3.

This clonotype was detected a few times. This rearrangement joins TRBV4-3 to TRBJ2-2; D assignment may be TRBD1 or TRBD2 (5 bases each). CDR1 is LGHNA and CDR2 is YSLEER in the germline V gene. V was pared by 4 bases and J by 1 base, with 10 bases between. The CDR3 has 15 residues. The CDR3 here is CASSPEGRNTGELFF. The CDR3 DNA reads as TGCGCCAGCAGCCCCGAGGGACGGAACACCGGGGAGCTGTTTTTT.